This TCR beta chain was documented in a study of graft-versus-host responses after intestinal transplantation (dated by TCRdb to 2020 to 2022). Notes on the research overall: Multivisceral, liver-intestinal, or isolated intestinal transplants were received by the recipients. A peak of at least 4% donor T cells among recipient peripheral blood mononuclear cells was the definition used for donor T cell macrochimerism. After intestinal transplantation, graft-versus-host and host-versus-graft alloreactive T cell clones in the graft, circulation and bone marrow were tracked using bulk TCR-beta CDR3 sequencing. Rather than going through the commercial service, samples from a few later patients were sequenced in-house on an Illumina MiSeq and processed with MiXCR. Alloreactive clones were identified by sequencing pre-transplant mixed lymphocyte reaction products and comparing these products with unstimulated pre-transplant donor and recipient T cells. Of the 20 to 25 intestinal transplant recipients enrolled in the cohort, one of whom was a retransplant, a few patients without pretransplant specimens were excluded. Every recipient was given anti-thymocyte globulin induction, followed by 3 to 4 years of maintenance tacrolimus and steroids. The investigation overall reported the following: Early after transplant, declines in HvG clones were associated with peak levels of circulating GvH clones. The conclusions were limited by the relatively low number and heterogeneity of the intestinal transplant patients. GvH clones were detected in recipient bone marrow, and some of these GvH clones were observed earlier in ileal mucosa or blood, consistent with an intestinal mucosal origin. In the allografts of patients with donor T cell macrochimerism, GvH to HvG T cell clonal ratios were high.

The time point label here, explained by the study, means: cells obtained before transplantation from donor or recipient. CD3+CD4+ and CD3+CD8+ populations were FACS-sorted from unstimulated pre-transplant donor and recipient cells taken from spleen or lymph nodes. This clone was recorded once. Its antigen is unknown. Base qualities are not provided; no much larger clone lies one nucleotide away. The library came from the immunoSEQ multiplex PCR assay. For most patients, genomic DNA was isolated using the Qiagen DNeasy Blood and Tissue Kit and was shipped frozen to Adaptive Biotechnologies for TCR sequencing. For most patients, genomic DNA was subjected to high-throughput TCR-beta CDR3 sequencing by Adaptive Biotechnologies. The authors' pipeline ran thus. Adaptive's ImmunoSEQ software was the source of the TCR sequencing data for about 18 patients, while a few other patients were processed with MiXCR and VDJtools. To correct CD4 versus CD8 sorting errors, sequences present in both subsets at a frequency ratio below 5:1 were removed. Because the origin of CDR3 nucleotide sequences shared between donor and recipient could not be assigned, those sequences were removed. At least 2-fold expansion over unstimulated cells and a minimum CFSE-low frequency of 0.002% (template counts) or 0.001% (read counts) were required for clones to be classified as alloreactive. Clones were considered mappable if detected in sequenced pre-transplant spleen, lymph node, or MLR CFSE-low populations of the donor or recipient. Cumulative frequency of alloreactive clones was calculated as a percentage of all sequences weighted by copy number. TCRdb re-hosts the immuneACCESS table, in-frame sequences only. Its copies lack some clones; in the studies checked, an unresolved V gene accounts for under half of them, and the cause for the rest is not known. V, J and clone size derive from that table, while D and trimming were established from the DNA sequence. Here the sample has tens of thousands of clones; 91% occur a single time. In total, the top ten clones hold over 0.4% of the sample.

CDR1 and CDR2, per the germline V gene (reference sequence), are GTSNPN and SVGIG. Trimming removed 4 bases from V and 0 bases from J, leaving 13 bases between the germline ends. From cysteine to phenylalanine, the CDR3 is 15 amino acids long. Only CDR3 DNA remains: 45 bases, in frame from the first base. Material: unstimulated CD8+ T cells sorted from spleen or lymph node cells, obtained before intestinal transplant. This clonotype was obtained from a human donor who received an intestinal transplant. This chain joins TRBV30 to TRBJ2-1; D gene: possibly TRBD2, on 6 matching bases. The nucleotides read TGTGCCTGGACCGGGAGCCCCCTCTCCTACAATGAGCAGTTCTTC. Translated, it gives CAWTGSPLSYNEQFF.